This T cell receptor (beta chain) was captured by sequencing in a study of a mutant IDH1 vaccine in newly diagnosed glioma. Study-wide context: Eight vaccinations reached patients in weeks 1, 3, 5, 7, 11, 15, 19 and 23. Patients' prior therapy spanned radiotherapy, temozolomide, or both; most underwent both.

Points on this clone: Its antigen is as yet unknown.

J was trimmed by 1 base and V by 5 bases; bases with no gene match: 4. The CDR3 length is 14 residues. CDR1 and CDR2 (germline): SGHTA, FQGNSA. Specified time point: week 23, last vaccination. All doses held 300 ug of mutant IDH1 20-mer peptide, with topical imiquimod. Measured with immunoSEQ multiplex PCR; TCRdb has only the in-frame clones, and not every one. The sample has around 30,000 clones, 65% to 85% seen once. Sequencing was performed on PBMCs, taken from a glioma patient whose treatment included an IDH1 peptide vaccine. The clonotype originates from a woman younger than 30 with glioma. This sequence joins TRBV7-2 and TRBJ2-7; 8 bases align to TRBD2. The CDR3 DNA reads TGTGCCAGCAGCACGACTAGCGCATCCTACGAGCAGTACTTC. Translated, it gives CASSTTSASYEQYF. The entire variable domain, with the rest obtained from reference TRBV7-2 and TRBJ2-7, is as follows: GAGVSQSPSNKVTEKGKDVELRCDPISGHTALYWYRQSLGQGLEFLIYFQGNSAPDKSGLPSDRFSAERTGGSVSTLTIQRTQQEDSAVYLCASSTTSASYEQYFGPGTRLTVT.